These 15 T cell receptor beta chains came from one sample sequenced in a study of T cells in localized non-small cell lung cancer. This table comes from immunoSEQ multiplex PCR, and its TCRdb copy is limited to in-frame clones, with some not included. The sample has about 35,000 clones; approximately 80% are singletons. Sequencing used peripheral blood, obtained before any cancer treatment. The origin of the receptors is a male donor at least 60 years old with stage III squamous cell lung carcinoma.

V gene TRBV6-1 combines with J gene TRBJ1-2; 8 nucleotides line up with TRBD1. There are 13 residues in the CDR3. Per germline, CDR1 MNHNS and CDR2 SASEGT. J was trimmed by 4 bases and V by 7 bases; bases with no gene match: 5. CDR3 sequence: CASNRGGGYGYTF. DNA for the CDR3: TGTGCCAGCAACAGGGGGGGAGGCTATGGCTACACCTTC.

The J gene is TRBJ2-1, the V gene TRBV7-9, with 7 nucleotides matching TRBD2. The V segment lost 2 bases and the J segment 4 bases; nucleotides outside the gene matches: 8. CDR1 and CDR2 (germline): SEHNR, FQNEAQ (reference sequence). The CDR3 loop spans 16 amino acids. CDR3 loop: CASSLPREGPYNEQFF. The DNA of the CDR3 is TGTGCCAGCAGCTTACCCAGGGAGGGACCGTACAATGAGCAGTTCTTC.

The CDR3: CSAQGPTNTEAFF. In nucleotides, the CDR3 is TGCAGCGCTCAGGGGCCAACTAACACTGAAGCTTTCTTT. The chain combines TRBV29-1 with TRBJ1-1; possibly TRBD1 for D (6 bases). Germline lookup yields CDR1 SQVTM and CDR2 ANQGSEA. The CDR3 runs to 13 residues. V lost 7 bases to trimming and J lost 2 bases, with 14 bases between them.

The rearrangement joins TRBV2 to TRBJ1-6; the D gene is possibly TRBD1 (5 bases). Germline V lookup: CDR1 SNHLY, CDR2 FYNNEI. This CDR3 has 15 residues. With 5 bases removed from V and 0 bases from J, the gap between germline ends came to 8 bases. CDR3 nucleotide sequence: TGTGCCAGCAGTAAGGGGAGCTCCTATAATTCACCCCTCCACTTT. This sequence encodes CASSKGSSYNSPLHF. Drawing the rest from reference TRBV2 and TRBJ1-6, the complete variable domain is EPEVTQTPSHQVTQMGQEVILRCVPISNHLYFYWYRQILGQKVEFLVSFYNNEISEKSEIFDDQFSVERPDGSNFTLKIRSTKLEDSAMYFCASSKGSSYNSPLHFGNGTRLTVT.

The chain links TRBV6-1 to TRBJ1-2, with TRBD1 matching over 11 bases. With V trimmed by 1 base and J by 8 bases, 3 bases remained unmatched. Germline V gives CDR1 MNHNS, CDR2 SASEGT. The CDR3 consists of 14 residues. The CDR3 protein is CASSEGTGGRGYTF. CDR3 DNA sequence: TGTGCCAGCAGTGAAGGGACAGGGGGCCGAGGCTACACCTTC.

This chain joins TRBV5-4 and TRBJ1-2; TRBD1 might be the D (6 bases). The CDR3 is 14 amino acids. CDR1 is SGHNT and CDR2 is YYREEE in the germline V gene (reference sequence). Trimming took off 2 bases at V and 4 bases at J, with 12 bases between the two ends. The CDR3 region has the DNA TGTGCCAGCAGCTTCATCGGGGGGCTCTATGGCTACACCTTC. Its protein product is CASSFIGGLYGYTF. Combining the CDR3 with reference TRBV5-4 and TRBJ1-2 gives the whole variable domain ETGVTQSPTHLIKTRGQQVTLRCSSQSGHNTVSWYQQALGQGPQFIFQYYREEENGRGNFPPRFSGLQFPNYSSELNVNALELDDSALYLCASSFIGGLYGYTFGSGTRLTVV.

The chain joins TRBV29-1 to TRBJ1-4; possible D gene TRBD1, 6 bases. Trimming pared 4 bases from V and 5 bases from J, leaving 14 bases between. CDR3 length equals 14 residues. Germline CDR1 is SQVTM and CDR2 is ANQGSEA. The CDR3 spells CSVAGVGLNEKLFF. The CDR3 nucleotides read TGCAGCGTTGCAGGGGTAGGGTTGAATGAAAAACTGTTTTTT.

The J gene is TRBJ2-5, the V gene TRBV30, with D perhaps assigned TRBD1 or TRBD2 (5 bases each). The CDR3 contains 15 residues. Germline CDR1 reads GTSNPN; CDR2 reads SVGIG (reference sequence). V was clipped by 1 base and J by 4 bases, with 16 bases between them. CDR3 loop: CAWSGWGSMGETQYF. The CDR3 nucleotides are TGTGCCTGGAGTGGCTGGGGGTCTATGGGAGAGACCCAGTACTTC.

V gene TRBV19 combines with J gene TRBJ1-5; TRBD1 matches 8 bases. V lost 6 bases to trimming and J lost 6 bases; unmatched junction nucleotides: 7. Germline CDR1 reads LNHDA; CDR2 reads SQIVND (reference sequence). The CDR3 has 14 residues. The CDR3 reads CASSNTGGGQPQHF. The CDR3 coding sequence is TGTGCCAGTAGCAACACAGGGGGTGGTCAGCCCCAGCATTTT.

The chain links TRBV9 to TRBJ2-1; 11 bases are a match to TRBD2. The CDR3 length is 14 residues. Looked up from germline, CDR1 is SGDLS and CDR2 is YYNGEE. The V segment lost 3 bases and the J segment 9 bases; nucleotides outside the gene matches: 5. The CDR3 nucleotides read TGTGCCAGCAGCGCCCTTCTAGCGGGAGGTGAGCAGTTCTTC. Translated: CASSALLAGGEQFF.

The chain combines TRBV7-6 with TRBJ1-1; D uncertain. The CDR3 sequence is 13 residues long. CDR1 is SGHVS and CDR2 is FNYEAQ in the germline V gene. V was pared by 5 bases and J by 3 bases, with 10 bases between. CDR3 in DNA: TGTGCCAGCAGCCCTTTGGGAGACACTGAAGCTTTCTTT. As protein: CASSPLGDTEAFF.

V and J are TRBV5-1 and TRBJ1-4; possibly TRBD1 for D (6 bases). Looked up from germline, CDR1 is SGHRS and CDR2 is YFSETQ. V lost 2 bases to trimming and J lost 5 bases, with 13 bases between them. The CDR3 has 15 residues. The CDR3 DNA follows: TGCGCCAGCAGCTTCGTGTGGGGGACAAATGAAAAACTGTTTTTT. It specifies CASSFVWGTNEKLFF.

The CDR3 DNA is TGTGCCAGCAGTGAAGCGCTGTCGGGCACTGAAGCTTTCTTT. It translates to CASSEALSGTEAFF. The V call is TRBV2, the J call TRBJ1-1; D is unclear. This CDR3 is built from 14 residues. V was trimmed by 0 bases and J by 4 bases, leaving 9 bases between them. Germline assignment: CDR1 SNHLY and CDR2 FYNNEI.

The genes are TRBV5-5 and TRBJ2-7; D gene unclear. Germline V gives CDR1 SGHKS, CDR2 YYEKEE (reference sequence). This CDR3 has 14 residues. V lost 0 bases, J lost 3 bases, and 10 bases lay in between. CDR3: CASSLDPRVYEQYF. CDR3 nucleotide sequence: TGTGCCAGCAGCTTGGACCCCAGAGTCTACGAGCAGTACTTC. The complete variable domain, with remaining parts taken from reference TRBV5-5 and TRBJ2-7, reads DAGVTQSPTHLIKTRGQQVTLRCSPISGHKSVSWYQQVLGQGPQFIFQYYEKEERGRGNFPDRFSARQFPNYSSELNVNALLLGDSALYLCASSLDPRVYEQYFGPGTRLTVT.

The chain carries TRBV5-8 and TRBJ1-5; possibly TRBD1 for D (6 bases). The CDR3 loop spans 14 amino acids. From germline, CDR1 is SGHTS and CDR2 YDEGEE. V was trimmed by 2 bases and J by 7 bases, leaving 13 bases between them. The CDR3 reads CASSFTGTTQPQHF. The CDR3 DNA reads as TGTGCCAGCAGCTTTACCGGGACAACCCAGCCCCAGCATTTT.